Listed here is a single T cell receptor (beta chain). The record originates from a study of shared T cell receptors in the human thymus. V was clipped by 6 bases and J by 1 base, with 13 bases between them. Germline V gives CDR1 LNHDA, CDR2 SQIVND (reference sequence). The CDR3 runs to 15 residues. The protocol was immunoSEQ multiplex PCR, while the TCRdb copy is restricted to in-frame clones and leaves out a portion. This sample has 700,000 or so clones, with approximately 83% found just once. The data also belong to a second study, concerning human thymus T cells. As reported in that work: Resections obtained during corrective heart surgery supplied the thymus tissue. Unrelated people showed highly overlapping thymic repertoires, related research reported.

V and J are TRBV19 and TRBJ1-5, with D possibly TRBD1 on 6 matching bases. The receptor was isolated from a girl younger than two with a congenital heart defect. Sequencing was done on a sample of thymocytes. The CDR3 reads CASRKGGASNQPQHF. The DNA for the CDR3 is TGTGCCAGTAGAAAAGGGGGGGCGAGCAATCAGCCCCAGCATTTT.